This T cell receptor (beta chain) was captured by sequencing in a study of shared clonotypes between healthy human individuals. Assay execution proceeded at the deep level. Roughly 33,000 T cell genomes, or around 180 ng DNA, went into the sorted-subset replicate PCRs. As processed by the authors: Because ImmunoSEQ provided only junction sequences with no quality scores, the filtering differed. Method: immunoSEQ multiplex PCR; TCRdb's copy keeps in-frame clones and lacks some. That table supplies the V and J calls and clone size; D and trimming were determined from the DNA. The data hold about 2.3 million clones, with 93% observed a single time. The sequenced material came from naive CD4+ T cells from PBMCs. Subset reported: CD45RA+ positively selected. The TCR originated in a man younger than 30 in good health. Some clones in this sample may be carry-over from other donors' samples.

CDR3 DNA sequence: TGTGCCAGCAGCTCCCAGAACGGGAGGGTCAATGAGCAGTTCTTC. Residues: CASSSQNGRVNEQFF. This chain joins TRBV7-2 and TRBJ2-1; 8 bases map to TRBD2. Germline V CDR1 and CDR2: SGHTA, FQGNSA. The CDR3 sequence is 15 residues long. V dropped 4 bases and J dropped 6; count of bases not matched to a gene: 8.